The 11 T cell receptor beta chains presented below share a single source sample, sequenced in a study of shared clonotypes between healthy human individuals. The repertoire was sequenced with immunoSEQ multiplex PCR; TCRdb's copy has only in-frame clones and lacks some. Among about 750,000 clones, almost 95% were seen once, and the ten largest hold less than 25%. Positively selected for CCR7, the CD45RO-negative cells used as naive CD8 cells excluded terminally differentiated effector memory CD45RA+ cells. Sequencing was performed on naive CD8+ T cells sorted from blood. The receptor source for this set is a man aged 25 to 45 in good health.

The CDR3 protein is CASSPRGVLDRTDTQYF. The DNA of the CDR3 is TGTGCCAGCTCACCTCGGGGAGTTTTAGACCGCACAGATACGCAGTATTTT. The chain recombines TRBV18 with TRBJ2-3; tentatively, D is TRBD2 (5 bases). V was clipped by 3 bases and J by 1 base, with 17 bases between them. The CDR3 covers 17 residues. In germline, CDR1 is KGHSH, CDR2 LQKENI.

This chain connects TRBV30 to TRBJ2-1; D unclear. Germline V gene data show CDR1 as GTSNPN and CDR2 as SVGIG (reference sequence). Trimming cost V 1 base and J 1 base, with 11 bases left between them. This CDR3 is 15 amino acids long. CDR3 in DNA: TGTGCCTGGAGTGCCGACCTTAGTTCCTACAATGAGCAGTTCTTC. This translates into CAWSADLSSYNEQFF.

The chain uses TRBV5-8 and TRBJ2-7; D remains unclear. V was pared by 0 bases and J by 3 bases, with 4 bases between. Germline loops: CDR1 SGHTS, CDR2 YDEGEE. CDR3 length: 12 residues. The CDR3 coding sequence is TGTGCCAGCAGCTTGGTTCGCTACGAGCAGTACTTC. Protein: CASSLVRYEQYF.

This clone was recorded only once. The rearrangement joins TRBV19 to TRBJ2-7, with a tentative D call TRBD2 (6 bases). The V gene's germline CDR1 is LNHDA and CDR2 SQIVND (reference sequence). This CDR3 region has 18 residues. Trimming pared 4 bases from V and 6 bases from J, leaving 28 bases between. DNA of the CDR3: TGTGCCAGTAGTAATCCAGAGGCGGAGGGCCCATTCAACCGCGAGCAGTACTTC. This gives the protein CASSNPEAEGPFNREQYF.

CDR3 bases: TGTGCCAGCAGCCCCCGGCGCGGAGAACTCCCTCGCGAGCAGTACTTC. As protein: CASSPRRGELPREQYF. The V call is TRBV11-2, the J call TRBJ2-7; unclear D gene. CDR1 is SGHAT, CDR2 FQNNGV, per germline. The CDR3 spans 16 residues. V was trimmed by 5 bases and J by 6 bases, leaving 23 bases between them.

The chain is built from TRBV6-6 and TRBJ2-3; 9 positions match TRBD1. Trimming cost V 2 bases and J 1 base; bases outside gene matches: 1. The CDR3 is 15 amino acids. Germline assignment: CDR1 MNHNY and CDR2 SVGAGI (reference sequence). The CDR3 loop is CASSYRDRGTDTQYF. Here the CDR3 DNA reads TGTGCCAGCAGTTACAGGGACAGGGGCACAGATACGCAGTATTTT.

V usage is TRBV28 and J usage is TRBJ2-7, with 9 bases aligning to TRBD1. This CDR3 has 15 residues. CDR1 and CDR2 from the germline V gene are MDHEN and SYDVKM. Unmatched junction bases numbered 17, after V lost 7 bases and J lost 10 bases. The CDR3 DNA reads as TGTGCCAGCACTCCTACTGATGACAGGGGGGAGAGTCAGTACTTC. Its protein is CASTPTDDRGESQYF.

The rearrangement links TRBV7-8 to TRBJ2-5; TRBD2 is a possible D gene (5 bases). The V gene lost 5 bases and the J gene lost 2 bases, with 15 bases spanning the gap. The germline CDR1 and CDR2 sequences are SGHVS and FQNEAQ. The CDR3 is made up of 15 amino acids. In DNA form, the CDR3 reads TGTGCCAGCAGCCCCTCGAGCCGGGATCAAGAGACCCAGTACTTC. Encoded protein: CASSPSSRDQETQYF.

The chain joins TRBV27 to TRBJ2-3; D remains unclear. Germline CDR1 reads MNHEY; CDR2 reads SMNVEV (reference sequence). The CDR3 extends over 13 amino acids. Trimming left V 4 bases short and J 1 base short, with 6 bases between. CDR3 bases: TGTGCCAGCAGTTCCTCCCGCACAGATACGCAGTATTTT. Residues: CASSSSRTDTQYF.

The gene calls are TRBV28 and TRBJ2-7, with unresolved D. The CDR3 spans 16 residues. Germline V lookup: CDR1 MDHEN, CDR2 SYDVKM. V gave up 6 bases and J gave up 3 bases, with 21 bases separating them. DNA of the CDR3: TGTGCCAGCAGCCAAACCGTTTGGTCCCCAAACTACGAGCAGTACTTC. Protein: CASSQTVWSPNYEQYF.

V and J are TRBV7-8 and TRBJ1-2; the D gene is possibly TRBD1 (6 bases). Trimming removed 3 bases from V and 0 bases from J, with 14 bases in between. Looked up from germline, CDR1 is SGHVS and CDR2 is FQNEAQ. The CDR3 consists of 16 residues. CDR3 in DNA: TGTGCCAGCAGCTTTATGATCGGACAGCCTAACTATGGCTACACCTTC. Its translation: CASSFMIGQPNYGYTF. Full variable domain (missing parts from reference TRBV7-8 and TRBJ1-2): GAGVSQSPRYKVAKRGQDVALRCDPISGHVSLFWYQQALGQGPEFLTYFQNEAQLDKSGLPSDRFFAERPEGSVSTLKIQRTQQEDSAVYLCASSFMIGQPNYGYTFGSGTRLTVV.